A single sample is the source of the 26 T cell receptor beta chains below, sequenced in a study of beta chain features in type 1 diabetes (dated by TCRdb to the late 2010s). Receptors were amplified or captured by the immunoSEQ multiplex PCR assay. All of the isolated RNA was reverse transcribed with the High Capacity cDNA Reverse Transcription Kit, so expressed TCRB transcripts were sequenced. As stored in TCRdb, this immuneACCESS dataset retains in-frame rearrangements with V and J assigned. A fraction of the clones does not appear; measured against another copy, unresolved V genes explain less than half of the discrepancy, and the remainder lacks a known reason. For this sample the table gives 350,000 to 450,000 clones, of which roughly 16% were detected only once. 0.019% of the sample comes from the top ten. Sequenced: naive CD4+ T cells from blood. In the paper's terms, the cell subset or site label means: true naive CD4+ T cells. The origin of the receptors is a woman aged 18-29 years in good health.

The V and J genes are TRBV25-1 and TRBJ1-2, with no clear D. Trimming pared 2 bases from V and 4 bases from J, leaving 20 bases between. The CDR3 extends over 17 amino acids. Per germline, CDR1 MGHDK and CDR2 SYGVNS. CDR3 DNA sequence: TGTGCCAGCAGTGAACTTGGCCGAACGGGGTCCTTCTATGGCTACACCTTC. Protein: CASSELGRTGSFYGYTF.

The chain links TRBV2 to TRBJ2-1; no clear D gene. Germline assignment: CDR1 SNHLY and CDR2 FYNNEI. Trimming removed 10 bases at V and 0 bases at J, with 4 bases between. The CDR3 length is 11 residues. The chain's CDR3 is CATSSYNEQFF. CDR3 sequence (DNA): TGTGCCACCTCCTCCTACAATGAGCAGTTCTTC.

This clone was seen a single time. The V call is TRBV4-1, the J call TRBJ2-7; 12 bases align to TRBD2. Trimming removed 4 bases from V and 9 bases from J; junction bases left unmatched: 16. Germline V gene lookup returns CDR1 MGHRA and CDR2 YSYEKL. The CDR3 sequence is 17 residues long. The CDR3, as DNA: TGCGCCAGCAGCCTTCGGACTAGCGGGACGAAAACCACACGGCAGTACTTC. Its protein product is CASSLRTSGTKTTRQYF.

This clone was picked up a small number of times. The chain uses TRBV5-4 and TRBJ2-5, with D unclear. The CDR3 is 14 residues long. CDR1 and CDR2 (germline): SGHNT, YYREEE (reference sequence). With 4 bases removed from V and 4 bases from J, the gap between germline ends came to 14 bases. The CDR3 bases are TGTGCCAGCAGCCCCCCCAACGGCGGAGAGACCCAGTACTTC. Translation: CASSPPNGGETQYF.

This clone has only a few counts. The V and J genes are TRBV7-9 and TRBJ2-5; 7 nucleotides agree with TRBD1. CDR3 length: 14 residues. The junction had 7 bases not matched to a gene; V was cut back by 4 bases and J by 5 bases. Germline CDR1 and CDR2: SEHNR and FQNEAQ (reference sequence). The CDR3 nucleotides are TGTGCCAGCAGCTACCACAGGGGAACGGAGACCCAGTACTTC. Protein sequence: CASSYHRGTETQYF.

The chain carries TRBV5-1 and TRBJ1-2; 7 nucleotides match TRBD1. CDR1 is SGHRS and CDR2 is YFSETQ in the germline V gene. The CDR3 consists of 14 residues. With V trimmed by 4 bases and J by 0 bases, 3 bases remained unmatched. CDR3 in DNA: TGCGCCAGCAGCCCTGGGACAGCTAACTATGGCTACACCTTC. Translated, it gives CASSPGTANYGYTF.

This clone was counted between two and nine times. This chain connects TRBV2 to TRBJ2-3, with 10 nucleotides matching TRBD2. CDR1 and CDR2 from the germline V gene are SNHLY and FYNNEI. The CDR3 covers 16 residues. V shed 4 bases and J 5 bases; nucleotides not matched to a gene: 9. DNA of the CDR3: TGTGCCAGCAGTGCTGGTAGCGGGAGGCCGGTAGATACGCAGTATTTT. Amino acid sequence: CASSAGSGRPVDTQYF.

This clone turned up a few times. The chain combines TRBV5-1 with TRBJ2-5, with a possible D match to TRBD1 (5 bases). Germline V gene data show CDR1 as SGHRS and CDR2 as YFSETQ. The CDR3 sequence is 17 residues long. Trimming cost V 5 bases and J 2 bases, with 22 bases left between them. The CDR3 loop reads CASSPPLTTGKQETQYF. The DNA for the CDR3 is TGCGCCAGCAGTCCCCCCCTCACTACAGGAAAGCAAGAGACCCAGTACTTC.

In its sample, this clone was seen a few times. The CDR3 nucleotides are TGTGCCAGCAGCTCTAGTTACGGGGGTCGGCATGGCTACACCTTC. Residues: CASSSSYGGRHGYTF. This chain joins TRBV7-2 and TRBJ1-2; tentatively, D is TRBD1 (5 bases). With 4 bases removed from V and 6 bases from J, the gap between germline ends came to 18 bases. The germline CDR1 and CDR2 sequences are SGHTA and FQGNSA. The CDR3 loop spans 15 amino acids.

V gene TRBV6-6 combines with J gene TRBJ2-7; D not certain. The CDR3 has 14 amino acids. The germline CDR1 and CDR2 sequences are MNHNY and SVGAGI (reference sequence). Trimming pared 7 bases from V and 2 bases from J, leaving 15 bases between. The CDR3 DNA sequence: TGTGCCAGCACCAGACCCGACTCTACCTACGAGCAGTACTTC. Protein sequence: CASTRPDSTYEQYF.

This clone was seen only a few times. J is TRBJ1-1 and V is TRBV6-6, with a possible D match to TRBD1 (5 bases). The V gene lost 6 bases and the J gene lost 1 base, with 9 bases spanning the gap. Germline V gene sequence: CDR1 MNHNY, CDR2 SVGAGI (reference sequence). The CDR3 has 13 amino acids. In DNA form, the CDR3 reads TGTGCCAGCAGGACCCAGGGGAACACTGAAGCTTTCTTT. This gives the protein CASRTQGNTEAFF.

The chain employs TRBV29-1 and TRBJ2-2; the match to TRBD1 covers 8 bases. With V trimmed by 6 bases and J by 3 bases, 6 bases remained unmatched. Germline values: CDR1 SQVTM, CDR2 ANQGSEA. This CDR3 is 14 amino acids long. For the CDR3, the DNA is TGCAGCGTGATGCAGGGGGCGTACACCGGGGAGCTGTTTTTT. Residues: CSVMQGAYTGELFF.

The chain has TRBV4-3 and TRBJ2-1; a possible D gene is TRBD2 (5 bases). V lost 0 bases, J lost 8 bases, and 14 bases lay in between. The CDR3 is made up of 15 amino acids. CDR1 is LGHNA and CDR2 is YSLEER in the germline V gene. The CDR3 reads CASSQDFVPEDEQFF. The CDR3 nucleotides are TGCGCCAGCAGCCAAGATTTTGTTCCGGAGGATGAGCAGTTCTTC.

This clone was seen only a few times. The chain links TRBV9 to TRBJ2-2; no clear D gene. This CDR3 is 18 amino acids long. Germline V gene data show CDR1 as SGDLS and CDR2 as YYNGEE. The germline V and J ends were trimmed by 0 bases and 0 bases, with 15 bases remaining between them. CDR3 residues: CASSVVLAPASNTGELFF. The CDR3 bases are TGTGCCAGCAGCGTAGTATTAGCACCAGCCTCGAACACCGGGGAGCTGTTTTTT.

The V call is TRBV18, the J call TRBJ2-5, with D unresolved. CDR3 length equals 15 residues. Germline CDR1 is KGHSH and CDR2 is LQKENI. V lost 3 bases to trimming and J lost 0 bases, with 11 bases between them. CDR3 sequence reads: CASSPFLADQETQYF. The CDR3 region has the DNA TGTGCCAGCTCACCTTTTTTGGCGGACCAAGAGACCCAGTACTTC.

This clone has only a few counts. The chain joins TRBV5-1 to TRBJ2-1; TRBD2 agrees at 8 bases. CDR1 and CDR2 (germline): SGHRS, YFSETQ. The trim removed 4 bases at V and 8 bases at J, leaving 5 bases unmatched. The CDR3 runs 13 residues. CDR3: CASSGTSHHEQFF. Here the CDR3 DNA reads TGCGCCAGCAGCGGGACTAGTCATCATGAGCAGTTCTTC.

For the CDR3, the DNA is TGCGCCAGCAGCCGGGCAGTTAGCGGGAGCTCCTACAATGAGCAGTTCTTC. Translation: CASSRAVSGSSYNEQFF. This chain links TRBV4-3 with TRBJ2-1, with 9 bases aligning to TRBD2. Germline-derived CDR1 and CDR2 are LGHNA and YSLEER. The CDR3 has 17 residues. J was trimmed by 0 bases and V by 4 bases; bases with no gene match: 7.

The chain carries TRBV7-3 and TRBJ2-1; 14 bases map to TRBD2. The germline V gene encodes CDR1 SGHTA and CDR2 FQGTGA. The CDR3 is 15 residues long. The trim removed 6 bases at V and 8 bases at J, leaving 6 bases unmatched. CDR3 DNA sequence: TGTGCCAGCAGACGATCGGGACTAGCGGGAGATGAGCAGTTCTTC. Translation: CASRRSGLAGDEQFF.

The CDR3 here is CASSPLPGQDTDTQYF. CDR3 in DNA: TGTGCCAGCTCACCTCTACCGGGACAGGATACAGATACGCAGTATTTT. This chain uses TRBV18 with TRBJ2-3, with TRBD1 matching over 8 bases. Germline trimming cut 3 bases from V and 3 bases from J; bases unmatched to any gene: 8. The CDR3 sequence is 16 residues long. Germline CDR1 is KGHSH and CDR2 is LQKENI.

The sample holds a few counts of this clone. V usage is TRBV6-5 and J usage is TRBJ2-2, with a possible D match to TRBD2 (5 bases). V lost 2 bases to trimming and J lost 2 bases, with 9 bases between them. The CDR3 length is 15 residues. From germline, CDR1 is MNHEY and CDR2 SVGAGI. The CDR3 reads CASSYRGLNTGELFF. The CDR3 DNA is TGTGCCAGCAGTTACCGGGGTTTAAACACCGGGGAGCTGTTTTTT.

The chain combines TRBV6-6 with TRBJ1-2; 7 bases agree with TRBD1. Germline V gives CDR1 MNHNY, CDR2 SVGAGI (reference sequence). V shed 6 bases and J 7 bases; nucleotides not matched to a gene: 14. The CDR3 totals 15 residues. This CDR3 reads CASSPRGLISSGYTF. CDR3 in DNA: TGTGCCAGCAGCCCAAGGGGGCTTATATCGTCTGGCTACACCTTC.

V is TRBV5-6 and J is TRBJ2-7; no definite D call. This CDR3 spans 13 amino acids. Trimming left V 4 bases short and J 1 base short, with 9 bases between. The germline CDR1 and CDR2 sequences are SGHDT and YYEEEE. The CDR3: CASSLLLSYEQYF. The CDR3 DNA sequence: TGTGCCAGCAGCCTCCTACTGTCCTACGAGCAGTACTTC.

Only a few counts were recorded for this clone. The chain recombines TRBV29-1 with TRBJ1-2; perhaps TRBD1 as D (5 bases). V was shortened by 4 bases and J by 0 bases, with 15 bases between the two germline ends. There are 15 residues in the CDR3. The germline V gene has CDR1 SQVTM and CDR2 ANQGSEA. This CDR3 is CSVGDFPRANYGYTF. CDR3 nucleotides: TGCAGCGTTGGGGACTTCCCGAGGGCTAACTATGGCTACACCTTC.

There are a few counts of this clone. The V and J genes are TRBV5-1 and TRBJ2-1, with D possibly being TRBD2 (5 bases). With 7 bases removed from V and 3 bases from J, the gap between germline ends came to 11 bases. Germline V lookup: CDR1 SGHRS, CDR2 YFSETQ. CDR3 size: 13 residues. The CDR3 DNA is TGCGCCAGCGCGGCGGGCAGCTACAATGAGCAGTTCTTC. The encoded protein is CASAAGSYNEQFF.

The chain uses TRBV5-6 and TRBJ1-2, with 9 bases matching TRBD1. CDR1 and CDR2 from the germline V gene are SGHDT and YYEEEE. J gave up 6 bases and V 0 bases, and 3 bases lay outside the gene matches. The CDR3 runs to 14 residues. Here the CDR3 reads CASSLGQGGHGYTF. The DNA for the CDR3 is TGTGCCAGCAGCTTGGGACAGGGGGGCCATGGCTACACCTTC.

The chain couples TRBV6-5 to TRBJ2-7; the D gene is possibly TRBD1 (6 bases). The CDR3 length is 14 residues. The germline V gene has CDR1 MNHEY and CDR2 SVGAGI. V lost 4 bases to trimming and J lost 2 bases, with 12 bases between them. The CDR3 sequence is CASSSWTVTYEQYF. CDR3 sequence (DNA): TGTGCCAGCAGTTCCTGGACAGTTACCTACGAGCAGTACTTC.